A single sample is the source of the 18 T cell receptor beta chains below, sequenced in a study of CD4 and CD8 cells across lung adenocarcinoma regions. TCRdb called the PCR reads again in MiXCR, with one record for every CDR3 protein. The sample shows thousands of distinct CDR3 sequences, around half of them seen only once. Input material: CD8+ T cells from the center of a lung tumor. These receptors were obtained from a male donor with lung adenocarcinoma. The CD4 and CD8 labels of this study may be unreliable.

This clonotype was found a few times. The DNA of the CDR3 is TGTGCCAGCAGCCTAGCGGGAGGGTACACAGATACGCAGTATTTT. This encodes CASSLAGGYTDTQYF. The chain couples TRBV6-1 to TRBJ2-3; 12 bases are shared with TRBD2. The CDR3 is made up of 15 amino acids. Germline values: CDR1 MNHNS, CDR2 SASEGT. J lost 2 bases, V lost 6 bases, and 3 bases had no gene match.

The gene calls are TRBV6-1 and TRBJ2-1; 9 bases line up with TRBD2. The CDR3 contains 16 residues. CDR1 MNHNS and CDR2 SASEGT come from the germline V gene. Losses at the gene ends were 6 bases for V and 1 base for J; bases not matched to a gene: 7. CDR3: CASRTKRGVSYNEQFF. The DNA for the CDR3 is TGTGCCAGCAGAACAAAGCGGGGGGTATCCTACAATGAGCAGTTCTTC.

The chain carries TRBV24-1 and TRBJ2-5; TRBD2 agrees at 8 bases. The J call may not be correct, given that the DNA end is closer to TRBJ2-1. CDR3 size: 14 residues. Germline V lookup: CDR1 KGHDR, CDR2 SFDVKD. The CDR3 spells CATSDPGLATGQFF. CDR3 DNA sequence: TGTGCCACCAGTGATCCAGGACTAGCCACCGGGCAGTTCTTC.

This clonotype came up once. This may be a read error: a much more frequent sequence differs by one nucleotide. The CDR3 coding sequence is TGTGCCAGCAGTCTCGTGGCGGGAGGGTACAATGAGCAGTACTTC. Its translation is CASSLVAGGYNEQYF. The J gene is TRBJ2-1, the V gene TRBV27; 9 nucleotides line up with TRBD2. The J call is uncertain, as TRBJ2-7 better fits the DNA end. This CDR3 comprises 15 residues. Per germline, CDR1 MNHEY and CDR2 SMNVEV (reference sequence).

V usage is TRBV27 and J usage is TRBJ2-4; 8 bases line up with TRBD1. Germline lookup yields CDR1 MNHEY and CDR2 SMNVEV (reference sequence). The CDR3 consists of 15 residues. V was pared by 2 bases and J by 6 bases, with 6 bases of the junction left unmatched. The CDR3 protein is CASSLTRGLLNIQYF. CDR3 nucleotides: TGTGCCAGCAGTTTAACCAGGGGGCTGCTAAACATTCAGTACTTC.

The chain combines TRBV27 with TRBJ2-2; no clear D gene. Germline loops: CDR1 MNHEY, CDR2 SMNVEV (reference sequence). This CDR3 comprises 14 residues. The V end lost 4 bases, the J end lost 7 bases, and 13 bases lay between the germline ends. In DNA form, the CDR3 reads TGTGCCAGCAGTTCCCCAGGATTGGGCGGGGAGCTGTTTTTT. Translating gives CASSSPGLGGELFF.

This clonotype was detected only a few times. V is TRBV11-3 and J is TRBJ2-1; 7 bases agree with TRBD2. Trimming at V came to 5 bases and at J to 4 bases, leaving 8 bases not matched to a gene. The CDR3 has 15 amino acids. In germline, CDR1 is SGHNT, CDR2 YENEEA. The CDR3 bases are TGTGCCAGCAGCGCCAATGGGGGGGGGTACAATGAGCAGTTCTTC. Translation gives CASSANGGGYNEQFF. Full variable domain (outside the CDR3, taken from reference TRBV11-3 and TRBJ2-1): EAGVVQSPRYKIIEKKQPVAFWCNPISGHNTLYWYLQNLGQGPELLIRYENEEAVDDSQLPKDRFSAERLKGVDSTLKIQPAELGDSAVYLCASSANGGGYNEQFFGPGTRLTVL.

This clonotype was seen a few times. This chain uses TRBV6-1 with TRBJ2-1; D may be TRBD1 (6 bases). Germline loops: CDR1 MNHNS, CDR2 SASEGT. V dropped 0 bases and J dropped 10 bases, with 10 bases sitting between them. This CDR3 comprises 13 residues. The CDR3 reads CASSEAPGTEQFF. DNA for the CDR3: TGTGCCAGCAGTGAAGCGCCCGGGACAGAGCAGTTCTTC.

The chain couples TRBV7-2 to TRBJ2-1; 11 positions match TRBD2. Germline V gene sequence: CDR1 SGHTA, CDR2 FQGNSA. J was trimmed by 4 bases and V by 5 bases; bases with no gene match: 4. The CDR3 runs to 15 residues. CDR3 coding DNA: TGTGCCAGCAGCCCGTCTAGCGGGAGGTACAATGAGCAGTTCTTC. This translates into CASSPSSGRYNEQFF.

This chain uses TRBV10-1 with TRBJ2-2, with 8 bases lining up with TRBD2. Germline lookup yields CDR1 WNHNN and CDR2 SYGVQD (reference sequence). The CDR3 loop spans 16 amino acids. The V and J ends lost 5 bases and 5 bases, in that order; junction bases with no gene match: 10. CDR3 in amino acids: CASSFGGASGTGELFF. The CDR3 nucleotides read TGCGCCAGCAGTTTCGGGGGGGCCTCTGGGACCGGGGAGCTGTTTTTT.

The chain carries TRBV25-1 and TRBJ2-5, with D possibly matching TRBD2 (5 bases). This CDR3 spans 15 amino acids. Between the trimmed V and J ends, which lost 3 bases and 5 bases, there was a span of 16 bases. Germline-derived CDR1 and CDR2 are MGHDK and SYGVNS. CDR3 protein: CASSDGITRRETQYF. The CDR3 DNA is TGTGCCAGCAGTGACGGGATAACAAGAAGGGAGACCCAGTACTTC.

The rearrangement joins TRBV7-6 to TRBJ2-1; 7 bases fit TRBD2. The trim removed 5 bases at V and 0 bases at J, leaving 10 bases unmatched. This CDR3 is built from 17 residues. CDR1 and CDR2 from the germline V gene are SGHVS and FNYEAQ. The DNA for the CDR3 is TGTGCCAGCAGCCCACAAATAGCGGGTAGCTCCTACAATGAGCAGTTCTTC. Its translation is CASSPQIAGSSYNEQFF.

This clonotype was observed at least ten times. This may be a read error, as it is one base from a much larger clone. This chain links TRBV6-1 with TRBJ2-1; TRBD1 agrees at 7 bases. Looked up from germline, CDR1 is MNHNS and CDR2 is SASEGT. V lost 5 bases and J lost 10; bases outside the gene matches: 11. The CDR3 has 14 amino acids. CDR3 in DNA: TGTGCCAGCAGTCGTTTCCGACAGGGCATCGAGCAGTTCTTC. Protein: CASSRFRQGIEQFF.

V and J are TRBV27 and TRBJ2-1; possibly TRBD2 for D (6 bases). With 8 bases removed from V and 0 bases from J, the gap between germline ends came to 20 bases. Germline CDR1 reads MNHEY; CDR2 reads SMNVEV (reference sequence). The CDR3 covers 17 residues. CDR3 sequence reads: CASLSGFHAFSYNEQFF. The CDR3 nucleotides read TGTGCCAGCCTAAGCGGGTTCCATGCCTTCTCCTACAATGAGCAGTTCTTC.

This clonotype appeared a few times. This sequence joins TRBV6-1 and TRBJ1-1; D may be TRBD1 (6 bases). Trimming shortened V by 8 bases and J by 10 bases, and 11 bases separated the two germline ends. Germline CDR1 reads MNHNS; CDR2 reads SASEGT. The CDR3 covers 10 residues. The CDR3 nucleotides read TGTGCCAGCGAGGAGGGGGGAGCTTTCTTT. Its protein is CASEEGGAFF.

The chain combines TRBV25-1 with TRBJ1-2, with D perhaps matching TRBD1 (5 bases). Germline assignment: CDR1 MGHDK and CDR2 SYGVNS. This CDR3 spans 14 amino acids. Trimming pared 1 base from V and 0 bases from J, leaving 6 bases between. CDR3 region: CASSEWGPNYGYTF. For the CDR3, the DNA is TGTGCCAGCAGTGAATGGGGACCTAACTATGGCTACACCTTC.

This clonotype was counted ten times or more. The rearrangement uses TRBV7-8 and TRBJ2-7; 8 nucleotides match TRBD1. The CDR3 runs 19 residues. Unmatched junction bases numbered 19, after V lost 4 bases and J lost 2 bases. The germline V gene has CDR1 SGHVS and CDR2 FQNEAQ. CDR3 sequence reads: CASSSVRTGWSGEPYEQYF. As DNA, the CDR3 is TGTGCCAGCAGCTCTGTAAGGACAGGGTGGAGCGGCGAACCCTACGAGCAGTACTTC.

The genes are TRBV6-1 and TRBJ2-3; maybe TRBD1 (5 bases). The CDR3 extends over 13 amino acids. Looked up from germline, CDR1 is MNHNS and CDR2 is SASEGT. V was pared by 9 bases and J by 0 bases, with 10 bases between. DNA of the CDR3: TGTGCCAGTAGGCAGGGTAGCACAGATACGCAGTATTTT. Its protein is CASRQGSTDTQYF.